This T cell receptor (beta chain) was documented in a study of glioma-infiltrating T cells. A word on this clonotype: Antigen unknown.

TCR alpha and beta CDR3 regions were amplified from RNA using iRepertoire nested multiplex PCR. TCRdb re-called the multiplex PCR reads with MiXCR, one entry per CDR3 protein. Of 170,000 or so distinct CDR3 sequences listed, around 40% are singletons. General observations from the study: Tissue-blood divergence was below expectation in non-neoplastic patients, above in gliomas.

The source is a human donor with low-grade glioma or glioblastoma, undergoing nonglioma brain surgery, or in good health (not recorded which). The sample was glioma tissue, nonneoplastic brain tissue, or PBMCs (not recorded which).

Here the CDR3 reads CASITGGYNEQFF. CDR3 nucleotides: TGTGCCAGTATAACTGGAGGGTACAATGAGCAGTTCTTC. The chain combines TRBV28 with TRBJ2-1; D perhaps matches TRBD2 (6 bases). The germline gives CDR1 MDHEN, CDR2 SYDVKM. Trimming took off 9 bases at V and 4 bases at J, with 13 bases between the two ends. The CDR3 is made up of 13 amino acids.